The TCR beta chain under discussion was sequenced for a study of T cell repertoires in cytomegalovirus infection. Study details: Selection of CMV epitopes for the study included recently identified HLA-C-restricted and well-studied HLA-B-restricted ones. Study-level points and caveats: Frequencies of public TCR beta families were cumulated, and this identified carriers of CMV plus the relevant HLA. The response measured ex vivo was dominated by TCR beta clonotypes (HLA-C-restricted and CMV-specific).

V gave up 4 bases and J gave up 0 bases, with 13 bases separating them. The CDR3 loop spans 16 amino acids. CDR1 and CDR2 (germline): SGHVS, FNYEAQ. With regard to this clonotype: Its antigen is unknown.

From the reads, TCRdb called clonotypes with MiXCR, one entry per CDR3 protein. This sample has hundreds of thousands of distinct CDR3 sequences, with approximately 33% found just once. This clonotype originated in a human donor in good health (CMV status not recorded). Some clones in this sample may be carry-over from other donors' samples. The starting material was cultured CD8+ T cells from PBMCs, obtained from culture after CMV antigen stimulation. The chain is built from TRBV7-6 and TRBJ2-4; unclear D gene. The CDR3 is CASSSPAPEAKNIQYF. The DNA of the CDR3 is TGTGCCAGCAGCTCCCCCGCCCCGGAAGCCAAAAACATTCAGTACTTC.